The next 16 T cell receptor beta chains were all read from a single sample in a study of vaccination and CD4 T cells after COVID-19. Treatment here: roughly 10-day PBMC culture with coronavirus spike peptide pools or control peptides (ViraFEST assay). At the Johns Hopkins FTIC core, DNA taken from cultured CD4+ T cells was sequenced by way of the Oncomine TCR Beta short-read assay. TCRdb re-analysed the PCR reads in MiXCR, keeping a single row per CDR3 protein. The sample lists about 20,000 distinct CDR3 sequences; approximately 80% were seen once. Their antigens remain unidentified. Sequencing used CD4+ T cells from blood, cultured in vitro, obtained after SARS-CoV-2 vaccination. These receptors were taken from a human donor who received a COVID-19 vaccine.

V gene TRBV6-4 combines with J gene TRBJ1-5; D is ambiguous. In germline, CDR1 is MRHNA, CDR2 SNTAGT. Trimming took off 5 bases at V and 5 bases at J, with 22 bases between the two ends. This CDR3 is 17 amino acids long. The CDR3 bases are TGTGCCAGCAGTTATGGACCACGGCGAGGGCGTTATCAGCCCCAGCATTTT. Translated, it gives CASSYGPRRGRYQPQHF.

The V call is TRBV6-1, the J call TRBJ1-1; 7 bases agree with TRBD1. Germline-derived CDR1 and CDR2 are MNHNS and SASEGT. The CDR3 runs to 13 residues. Trimming at V came to 7 bases and at J to 0 bases, leaving 2 bases not matched to a gene. CDR3 in DNA: TGTGCCAGCACCGGGACAGTGAACACTGAAGCTTTCTTT. This gives the protein CASTGTVNTEAFF.

With regard to this clonotype: A read error may account for a junction end that differs from germline. The V call is TRBV5-8, the J call TRBJ2-3; 9 nucleotides line up with TRBD1. The CDR3 is 15 residues long. From germline, CDR1 is SGHTS and CDR2 YDEGEE. The CDR3 DNA follows: TGTGCCAGCAGCTTTAGGGGACAGGGCACATATACGCAGTATTTT. Its protein is CASSFRGQGTYTQYF.

The V and J genes are TRBV10-2 and TRBJ1-1; maybe TRBD1 (5 bases). V dropped 6 bases and J dropped 11 bases, with 19 bases sitting between them. The germline V gene encodes CDR1 WSHSY and CDR2 SAAADI. The CDR3 covers 13 residues. The CDR3 sequence is CASREGSGMDAFF. In DNA form, the CDR3 reads TGCGCCAGCAGGGAAGGGTCAGGGATGGATGCTTTCTTT.

The chain recombines TRBV12-3 or TRBV12-4 with TRBJ1-5; 8 bases map to TRBD1. With 8 bases clipped from V and 2 bases from J, the junction kept 8 bases outside the gene matches. This CDR3 is built from 15 residues. In nucleotides, the CDR3 is TGTGCCAGCCGCGGAACAGGGGGAGGCAATCAGCCCCAGCATTTT. This gives the protein CASRGTGGGNQPQHF.

The V call is TRBV15, the J call TRBJ2-5; the match to TRBD2 covers 8 bases. Germline V lookup: CDR1 LNHNV, CDR2 YYDKDF (reference sequence). The CDR3 consists of 14 residues. V lost 5 bases and J lost 3; bases outside the gene matches: 5. DNA of the CDR3: TGTGCCACCAGCGGCGGGGGGACTAAAGAGACCCAGTACTTC. It translates to CATSGGGTKETQYF.

This clonotype was observed a few times. This chain connects TRBV6-2 or TRBV6-3 to TRBJ1-5; D is possibly TRBD1 (5 bases). The CDR3 covers 14 residues. Trimming shortened V by 6 bases and J by 2 bases, and 11 bases separated the two germline ends. The germline gives CDR1 MNHEY, CDR2 SVGEGT. CDR3 sequence (DNA): TGTGCCAGCAGCCAAGGGGACCGCAATCAGCCCCAGCATTTT. Translated: CASSQGDRNQPQHF.

The chain combines TRBV6-1 with TRBJ2-7; the D call may be TRBD1 or TRBD2 (6 bases each). Germline CDR1 MNHNS, CDR2 SASEGT. V lost 11 bases and J lost 0, with 23 bases in between. The CDR3 is made up of 16 amino acids. The CDR3 reads CAGGSLGQFSSYEQYF. The CDR3 bases are TGTGCCGGGGGGAGCCTCGGACAGTTTAGCTCCTACGAGCAGTACTTC.

The chain carries TRBV6-5 and TRBJ2-7; D not certain. Germline lookup yields CDR1 MNHEY and CDR2 SVGAGI. CDR3 length: 14 amino acids. V lost 0 bases, J lost 4 bases, and 10 bases lay in between. CDR3 sequence reads: CASSYSRPPYEQYF. The CDR3 bases are TGTGCCAGCAGTTACTCGAGGCCCCCTTACGAGCAGTACTTC.

The chain uses TRBV20-1 and TRBJ2-7; D ambiguous. CDR3 length: 14 residues. Germline V gene data show CDR1 as DFQATT and CDR2 as SNEGSKA (reference sequence). The V end lost 0 bases, the J end lost 1 base, and 10 bases lay between the germline ends. DNA for the CDR3: TGCAGTGCTAGAGATCCCCTGGGTTCCTACGAGCAGTACTTC. Protein product: CSARDPLGSYEQYF.

The chain is built from TRBV24-1 and TRBJ1-2; D call uncertain. The CDR3 covers 13 residues. The V and J ends lost 4 bases and 2 bases respectively, with 7 bases between them. Germline values: CDR1 KGHDR, CDR2 SFDVKD. The CDR3 bases are TGTGCCACCAGTGAGGGAGCCAACTATGGCTACACCTTC. It codes for CATSEGANYGYTF.

V is TRBV27 and J is TRBJ2-3; TRBD2 is a possible D gene (7 bases). V was trimmed by 6 bases and J by 8 bases, leaving 18 bases between them. Germline loops: CDR1 MNHEY, CDR2 SMNVEV (reference sequence). There are 14 residues in the CDR3. The CDR3 loop reads CASSVELAGATQYF. The CDR3 DNA reads TGTGCCAGCAGCGTAGAGCTGGCGGGGGCTACGCAGTATTTT.

Concerning this clonotype itself: An end of the junction does not agree with germline; a read error may underlie this. The chain is built from TRBV5-3 and TRBJ1-4; TRBD1 aligns across 8 bases. TRBV5-3 is known as an ORF, though its function is uncertain. CDR3 length: 14 residues. The CDR3 sequence: CASSSGGEGEKLFF. DNA for the CDR3: TGTGCCAGCAGCTCAGGGGGCGAGGGTGAAAAACTGTTTTTT.

This clonotype was seen once. The chain carries TRBV19 and TRBJ1-4; tentative D call: TRBD1 (5 bases). V lost 9 bases to trimming and J lost 0 bases, with 11 bases between them. This CDR3 region has 14 residues. Germline V gene data show CDR1 as LNHDA and CDR2 as SQIVND (reference sequence). The CDR3 nucleotides are TGTGCCAGCACCCGACAGTCAACTAATGAAAAACTGTTTTTT. Encoded protein: CASTRQSTNEKLFF.

The chain employs TRBV10-1 and TRBJ2-3, with 9 bases identical to TRBD2. The CDR3 is 13 residues long. With V trimmed by 6 bases and J by 5 bases, 3 bases remained unmatched. The V gene's germline CDR1 is WNHNN and CDR2 SYGVQD (reference sequence). CDR3 region: CASSSSGEDTQYF. CDR3 DNA: TGCGCCAGCAGCTCTAGCGGGGAAGATACGCAGTATTTT.

This chain joins TRBV6-1 and TRBJ2-6; D not resolved. CDR1 and CDR2 (germline): MNHNS, SASEGT. The CDR3 covers 13 residues. Between the trimmed V and J ends, which lost 7 bases and 0 bases, there was a span of 4 bases. The CDR3 coding sequence is TGTGCCAGCAAGGGCTCTGGGGCCAACGTCCTGACTTTC. Translated: CASKGSGANVLTF.